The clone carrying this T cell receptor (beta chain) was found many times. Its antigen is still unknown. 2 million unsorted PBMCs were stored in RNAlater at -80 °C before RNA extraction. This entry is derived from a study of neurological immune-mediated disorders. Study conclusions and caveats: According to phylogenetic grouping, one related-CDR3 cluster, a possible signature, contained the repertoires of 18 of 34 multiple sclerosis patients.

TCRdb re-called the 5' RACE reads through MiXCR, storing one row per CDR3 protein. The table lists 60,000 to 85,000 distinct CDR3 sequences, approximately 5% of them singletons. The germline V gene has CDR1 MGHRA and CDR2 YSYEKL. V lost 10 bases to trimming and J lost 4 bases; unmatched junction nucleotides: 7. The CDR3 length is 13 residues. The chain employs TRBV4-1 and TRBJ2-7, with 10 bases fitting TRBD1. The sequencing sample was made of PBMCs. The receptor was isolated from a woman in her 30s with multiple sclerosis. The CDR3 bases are TGCGCCAACAATAGACAGGGGGCATACGAGCAGTACTTC. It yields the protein CANNRQGAYEQYF.